This entry describes one T cell receptor beta chain. This entry is derived from a study of blood T cell repertoires in COVID-19. Looking at the study overall: The study counted Cohort 3 donors as recovered given two negative PCRs, clearance, or symptom resolution. Samples came from the United States, Italy and Spain, spanning acute and convalescent COVID-19.

Cohort placement rested on clinical history that participants reported themselves. The germline V and J ends were trimmed by 3 bases and 0 bases, with 9 bases remaining between them. The CDR3 consists of 15 residues. Germline CDR1 reads LGHNA; CDR2 reads YNFKEQ. Original processing notes: Reference gene primer amplification yielded estimated nucleated cell counts. Some clones are missing from TCRdb's copy, which holds only in-frame ones; the method was immunoSEQ multiplex PCR. That table is the source of V, J and clone size, and D and trimming were worked out from the DNA. The sample consists of hundreds of thousands of clones, about nine tenths of them appearing once.

This clonotype was sampled from a woman in her forties or fifties in a cohort exposed to, infected with or recovered from COVID-19 (not recorded which). The specimen was PBMCs or T cells enriched from blood (not recorded which). V gene TRBV4-2 combines with J gene TRBJ1-3, with a tentative D call TRBD1 (6 bases). CDR3 loop: CASSQEGGSGNTIYF. CDR3 in DNA: TGTGCCAGCAGCCAGGAAGGGGGCTCTGGAAACACCATATATTTT.